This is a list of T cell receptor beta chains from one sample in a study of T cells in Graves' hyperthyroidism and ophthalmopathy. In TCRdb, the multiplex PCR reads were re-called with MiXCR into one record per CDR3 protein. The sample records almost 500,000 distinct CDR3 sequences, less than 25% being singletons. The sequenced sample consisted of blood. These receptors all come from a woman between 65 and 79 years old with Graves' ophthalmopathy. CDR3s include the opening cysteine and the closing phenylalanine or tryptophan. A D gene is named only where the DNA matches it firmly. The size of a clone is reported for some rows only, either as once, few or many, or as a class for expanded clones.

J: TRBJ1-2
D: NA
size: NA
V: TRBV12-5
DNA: TGTGCTAGTGGTTTGATCCGGGAGGGAGGCTACACCTTC
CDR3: CASGLIREGGYTF

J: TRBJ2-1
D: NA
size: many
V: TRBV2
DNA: TGTGCCAGCAACGAGAGGGGCTTAGGCAATGAGCAGTTCTTC
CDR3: CASNERGLGNEQFF

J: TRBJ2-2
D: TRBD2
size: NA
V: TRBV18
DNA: TGTGCCAGCTCCCCCGGGCCTTCTAGCGGGCTGAACACCGGGGAGCTGTTTTTT
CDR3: CASSPGPSSGLNTGELFF

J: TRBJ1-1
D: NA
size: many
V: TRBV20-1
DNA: TGCAGTGCTGGAACGACAGGTATGAACACTGAAGCTTTCTTT
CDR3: CSAGTTGMNTEAFF

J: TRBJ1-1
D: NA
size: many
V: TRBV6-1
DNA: TGTGCCAGCAGTTCCCCTTCGGGCACTGAAGCTTTCTTT
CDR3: CASSSPSGTEAFF

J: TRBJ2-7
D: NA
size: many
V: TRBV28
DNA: TGTGCCAGCAGCCCCAACGTCGGTCGGGGTCGGTACGAGCAGTACTTC
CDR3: CASSPNVGRGRYEQYF

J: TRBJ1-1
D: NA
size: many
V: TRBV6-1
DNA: TGTGCCAGCAGTGAGGGGAAGATGAACACTGAAGCTTTCTTT
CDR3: CASSEGKMNTEAFF

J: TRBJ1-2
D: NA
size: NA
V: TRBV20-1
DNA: TGCAGTGCTCGGACCGCCGGCGGGGGTGGCTACACCTTC
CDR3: CSARTAGGGGYTF

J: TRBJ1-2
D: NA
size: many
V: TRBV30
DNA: TGTGCCTGGAGTTCTAACAGGGCGCTCGGCTACACCTTC
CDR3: CAWSSNRALGYTF

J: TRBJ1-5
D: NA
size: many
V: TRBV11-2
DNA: TGTGCCAGCAGCTTATACGGGACGGCTAATCAGCCCCAGCATTTT
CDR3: CASSLYGTANQPQHF

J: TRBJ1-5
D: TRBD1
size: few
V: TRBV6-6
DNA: TGTGCCAGCAGTTACCAAAGCGGGACAGATTTTAGCAATCAGCCCCAGCATTTT
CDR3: CASSYQSGTDFSNQPQHF

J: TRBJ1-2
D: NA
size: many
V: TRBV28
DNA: TGTGCCAGCAGCCGTCGAGGGCAGGACTATGGCTACACCTTC
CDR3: CASSRRGQDYGYTF

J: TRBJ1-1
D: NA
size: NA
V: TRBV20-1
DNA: TGCAGTGCTAGTGAGGGGGTGAACACTGAAGCTTTCTTT
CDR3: CSASEGVNTEAFF

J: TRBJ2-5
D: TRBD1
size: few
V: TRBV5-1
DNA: TGCGCCAGCAGCCCGGGACAGCCGGGCGAGGAGACCCAGTACTTC
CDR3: CASSPGQPGEETQYF

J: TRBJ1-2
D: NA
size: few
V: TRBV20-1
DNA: TGCAGTGCCCAGGCAGGGGATGGCTACACCTTC
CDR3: CSAQAGDGYTF

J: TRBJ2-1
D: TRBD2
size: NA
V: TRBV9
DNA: TGTGCCAGCAGCGACGCGGGTCTAGCGGGAGTCAATGAGCAGTTCTTC
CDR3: CASSDAGLAGVNEQFF

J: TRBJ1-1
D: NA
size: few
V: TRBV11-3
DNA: TGTGCCAGCAGCTCGAACATGAACACTGAAGCTTTCTTT
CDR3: CASSSNMNTEAFF

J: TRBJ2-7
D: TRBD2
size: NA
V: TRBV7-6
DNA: TGTGCCAGCAGCCAGGGACTAGCGGGAGGCCACGAGCAGTACTTC
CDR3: CASSQGLAGGHEQYF

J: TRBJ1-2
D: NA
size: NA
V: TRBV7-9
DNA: TGTGCCAGCAGCAGCCGACAAAGGCGGGAGGGCTACACCTTC
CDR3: CASSSRQRREGYTF

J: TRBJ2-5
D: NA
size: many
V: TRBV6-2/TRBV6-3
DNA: TGTGCCAGCAGAACGACTCGAGAGACCCAGTACTTC
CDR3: CASRTTRETQYF

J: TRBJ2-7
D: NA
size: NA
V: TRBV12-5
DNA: TGTGCTAGTGGCCAAGGACTTTCCTACGAGCAGTACTTC
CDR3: CASGQGLSYEQYF

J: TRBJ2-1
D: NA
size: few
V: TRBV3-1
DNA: TGTGCCAGCAGCCGTAGGGGCCCCGGCCCCAATGAGCAGTTCTTC
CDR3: CASSRRGPGPNEQFF

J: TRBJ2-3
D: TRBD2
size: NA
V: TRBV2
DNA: TGTGCCAGCAGGGGACTAGCGGGCCTCACAGATACGCAGTATTTT
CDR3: CASRGLAGLTDTQYF

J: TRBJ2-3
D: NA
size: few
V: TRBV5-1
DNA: TGCGCCAGCAGCTTGCCGGGAGCCCATACGCAGTATTTT
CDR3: CASSLPGAHTQYF

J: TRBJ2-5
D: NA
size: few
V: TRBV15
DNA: TGTGCCACCAGCAGAGTTAAAGAGACCCAGTACTTC
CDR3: CATSRVKETQYF

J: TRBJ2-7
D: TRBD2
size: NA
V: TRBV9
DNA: TGTGCCAGCAGCGGTAGCGGGAGCCTCCCGGAGCAGTACTTC
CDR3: CASSGSGSLPEQYF

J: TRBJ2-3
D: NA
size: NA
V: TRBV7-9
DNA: TGTGCCAGCAGCTTAGTGCAGGGCCCCGCGGATACGCAGTATTTT
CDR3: CASSLVQGPADTQYF

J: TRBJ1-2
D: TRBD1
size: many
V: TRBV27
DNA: TGTGCCAGCAGTTTAAGAAGGGACAGGCCGACCTATGGCTACACCTTC
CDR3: CASSLRRDRPTYGYTF

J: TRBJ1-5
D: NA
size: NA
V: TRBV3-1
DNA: TGTGCCAGCAGCCAAGGAAGGAGGCGGAGGGGCGGCAATCAGCCCCAGCATTTT
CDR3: CASSQGRRRRGGNQPQHF

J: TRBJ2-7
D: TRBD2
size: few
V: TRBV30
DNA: TGTGCCTGGAGTCGGGAGGGAGCCCCCCCCTACGAGCAGTACTTC
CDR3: CAWSREGAPPYEQYF

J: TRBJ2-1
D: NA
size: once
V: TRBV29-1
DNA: TGCAGCGTTCGCCCCCCGGCAAATAGCATCCTTGAGCAGTTCTTC
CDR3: CSVRPPANSILEQFF

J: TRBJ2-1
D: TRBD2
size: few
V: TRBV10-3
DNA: TGTGCCATCAGCCTATCTAGCGGGAGCTCCTACAATGAGCAGTTCTTC
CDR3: CAISLSSGSSYNEQFF

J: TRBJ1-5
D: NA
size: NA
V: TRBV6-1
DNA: TGTGCCAGCACCCGGCTGCCCAATCAGCCCCAGCATTTT
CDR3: CASTRLPNQPQHF

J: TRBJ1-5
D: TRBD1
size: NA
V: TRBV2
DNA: TGTGCCAGCAGGAACAGGGGATATAGCAATCAGCCCCAGCATTTT
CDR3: CASRNRGYSNQPQHF

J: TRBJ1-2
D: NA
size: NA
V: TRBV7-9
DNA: TGTGCCAGCAGCAGAGACACGGGAGGGTATAACACCTTC
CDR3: CASSRDTGGYNTF

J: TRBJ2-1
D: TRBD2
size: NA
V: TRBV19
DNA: TGTGCCAGTCGTACCGGGACTAGCGAGTACAATGAGCAGTTCTTC
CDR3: CASRTGTSEYNEQFF

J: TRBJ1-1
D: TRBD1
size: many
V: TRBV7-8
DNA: TGTGCCACCCGGGACAGGGGGCGCGACACTGAAGCTTTCTTT
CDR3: CATRDRGRDTEAFF

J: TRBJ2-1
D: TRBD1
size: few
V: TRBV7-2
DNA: TGTGCCAGCAGTGAAGGGGGACAGGTTTTAAATGAGCAGTTCTTC
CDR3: CASSEGGQVLNEQFF

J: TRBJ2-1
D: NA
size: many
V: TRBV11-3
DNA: TGTGCCAGCAGCGGAGGGGCAGCCTACAATGAGCAGTTCTTC
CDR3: CASSGGAAYNEQFF

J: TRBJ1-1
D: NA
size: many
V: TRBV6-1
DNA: TGTGCCAGCAATCGACAGGAGGCGAACACTGAAGCTTTCTTT
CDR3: CASNRQEANTEAFF

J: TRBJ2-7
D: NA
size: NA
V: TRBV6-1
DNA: TGTGCCAGCAGTGGACTGGGGGGGACACCCTACGAGCAGTACTTC
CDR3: CASSGLGGTPYEQYF

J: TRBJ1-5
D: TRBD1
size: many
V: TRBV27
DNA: TGTGCCAGCAGCGAACCTCGAGGACAGGGGGCAAACCAGCCCCAGCATTTT
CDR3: CASSEPRGQGANQPQHF

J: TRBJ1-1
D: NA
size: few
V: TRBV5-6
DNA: TGTGCCAGCAGCCGAATACCTAGGTCCCCCAACACTGAAGCTTTCTTT
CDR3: CASSRIPRSPNTEAFF

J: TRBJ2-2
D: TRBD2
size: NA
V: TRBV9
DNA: TGTGCCAGCAGGGCGACTAGCGGGAACACCGGGGAGCTGTTTTTT
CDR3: CASRATSGNTGELFF

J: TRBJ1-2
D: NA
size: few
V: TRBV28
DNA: TGTGCCAGCAGCCAAAGGGGAGGGCTCGGCTATGGCTACACCTTC
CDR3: CASSQRGGLGYGYTF

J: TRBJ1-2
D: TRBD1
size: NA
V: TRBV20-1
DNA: TGCAGTGCTAGAAGAGGGGGACAGGGGGCGGGTGGCTACACCTTC
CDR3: CSARRGGQGAGGYTF

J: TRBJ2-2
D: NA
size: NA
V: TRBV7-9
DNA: TGTGCCAGCAGCTCAGCCGACTTGTTCACCGGGGAGCTGTTTTTT
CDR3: CASSSADLFTGELFF

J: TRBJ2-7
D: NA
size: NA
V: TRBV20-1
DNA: TGCAGTGTGGGGACGCTAGGCTACGAGCAGTACTTC
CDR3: CSVGTLGYEQYF

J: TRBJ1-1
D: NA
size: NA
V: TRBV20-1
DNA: TGCAGTGCTAGGGAGTCGGAGAACACTGAAGCTTTCTTT
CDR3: CSARESENTEAFF

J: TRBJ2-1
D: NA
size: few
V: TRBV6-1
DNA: TGTGCCAGCAGGGTCGGAAAGTGGGAGTTGTCCTACAATGAGCAGTTCTTC
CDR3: CASRVGKWELSYNEQFF

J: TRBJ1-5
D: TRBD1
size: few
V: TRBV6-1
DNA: TGTGCCAGCAGTTACCAGGGGGCTGGTCAGCCCCAGCATTTT
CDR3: CASSYQGAGQPQHF

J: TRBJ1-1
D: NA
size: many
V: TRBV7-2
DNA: TGTGCCAGCAGCGTAGGCTGGAACACTGAAGCTTTCTTT
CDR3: CASSVGWNTEAFF

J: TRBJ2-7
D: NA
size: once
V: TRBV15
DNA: TGTGCCACCAGCCCTAACCCGCGCCCAGGCGAGCAGTACTTC
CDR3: CATSPNPRPGEQYF

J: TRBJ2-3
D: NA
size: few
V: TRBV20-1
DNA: TGCAGTGCTGACTACTCGGGGCAGGGATATGGAGATACGCAGTATTTT
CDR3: CSADYSGQGYGDTQYF

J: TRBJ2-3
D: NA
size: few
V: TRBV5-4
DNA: TGTGCCAGCAGCTTACTAGTCACAGATACGCAGTATTTT
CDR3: CASSLLVTDTQYF

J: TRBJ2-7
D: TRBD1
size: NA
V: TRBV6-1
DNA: TGTGCCAGCAACTCGGGACAGGGCTACGAGCAGTACTTC
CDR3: CASNSGQGYEQYF

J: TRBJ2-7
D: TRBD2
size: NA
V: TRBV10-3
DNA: TGTGCCATCAGTGAGCGGCTAGCGGGAGGATCCTACGAGCAGTACTTC
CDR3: CAISERLAGGSYEQYF

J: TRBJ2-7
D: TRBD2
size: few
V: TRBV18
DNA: TGTGCCAGCTCAAAAAGCGGGAGCGTCTACGAGCAGTACTTC
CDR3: CASSKSGSVYEQYF

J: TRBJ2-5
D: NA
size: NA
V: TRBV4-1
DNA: TGCGCCAGCAGCCAAGATTTTACCGGGGGCAGGGAGACCCAGTACTTC
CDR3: CASSQDFTGGRETQYF

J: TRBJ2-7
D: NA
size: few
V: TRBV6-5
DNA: TGTGCCAGCAGTCCTCGAGGGCGGGAAGATCTGGGCGAGCAGTACTTC
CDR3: CASSPRGREDLGEQYF